Following are 10 T cell receptor beta chains from one sample sequenced in a study of T cells expressing NK-cell markers (dated by TCRdb to between 2020 and 2021). Library creation used 5' RACE. The sequencing machine was an Illumina HiSeq 2000. TCRdb reprocessed the sequencing reads and holds a single record per CDR3 protein sequence, with no DNA. For this sample, the table gives a few hundred thousand distinct CDR3 sequences. The ten biggest clones cover 0.3% to 0.45% of the sample. What was sequenced was blood T cells: a sorted CD56 or NKG2C T cell subset, CD4+ or CD8+ T cells, or bulk PBMC T cells (not recorded which). The source is a man between 18 and 35 years old in good health. Donor details come from another sample of the same person, matched by shared clones.

The rearrangement links TRBV7-9 to TRBJ1-4. This CDR3 is 15 amino acids long. CDR1 and CDR2 (germline): SEHNR, FQNEAQ (reference sequence). The CDR3 is CASSLRSPPNEKLFF.

This chain uses TRBV4-2 with TRBJ2-7. CDR1 is LGHNA and CDR2 is YNFKEQ in the germline V gene. This CDR3 has 16 residues. The CDR3 region is CASSQLGQGASYEQYF.

The J gene is TRBJ2-7, the V gene TRBV5-1; TCRdb's D call, TRBD1, is unchecked because there is no DNA. Germline loops: CDR1 SGHRS, CDR2 YFSETQ. CDR3 length equals 14 residues. CDR3 sequence reads: CASQSGQQAYEQYF.

The chain links TRBV5-1 to TRBJ2-3; TCRdb reports TRBD2, a call that lacks DNA to check it against. Germline-derived CDR1 and CDR2 are SGHRS and YFSETQ. The CDR3 contains 15 residues. This CDR3 is CASSPGGQLPDTQYF.

The gene calls are TRBV5-1 and TRBJ2-1; TCRdb's D call, TRBD2, is unchecked because there is no DNA. The germline gives CDR1 SGHRS, CDR2 YFSETQ. This CDR3 spans 16 amino acids. This CDR3 is CASSFGTSVSYNEQFF.

The rearrangement joins TRBV14 to TRBJ1-5; TCRdb's D call of TRBD1 is untestable without DNA. Germline V gene data show CDR1 as SGHDN and CDR2 as FVKESK. This CDR3 comprises 17 residues. CDR3 in amino acids: CAIHRDAVHVGNQPQHF.

This chain uses TRBV12-3 or TRBV12-4 with TRBJ1-5; TCRdb outputs TRBD1, but without DNA this stays unchecked. This CDR3 comprises 16 residues. The CDR3 here is CASRRKTGDSNQPQHF.

This chain connects TRBV10-3 to TRBJ2-1; TCRdb outputs TRBD2, but without DNA this stays unchecked. Germline CDR1 is ENHRY and CDR2 is SYGVKD. The CDR3 is 13 residues long. Here the CDR3 reads CATGLAGVTEQFF.

V is TRBV20-1 and J is TRBJ2-7. The germline V gene has CDR1 DFQATT and CDR2 SNEGSKA (reference sequence). The CDR3 loop spans 12 amino acids. CDR3 amino acids: CSADRGSYEQYF.

The rearrangement uses TRBV18 and TRBJ2-1; the TCRdb call, TRBD2, lacks DNA for checking. In germline, CDR1 is KGHSH, CDR2 LQKENI. The CDR3 spans 16 residues. Here the CDR3 reads CASSAGLAGALNEQFF.